This T cell receptor beta chain came from a study of blood T cell repertoires in COVID-19. Study as a whole: PBMCs, B-cell-depleted T cells, or T cells provided the cDNA or gDNA that made up the material.

The study recruited people aged roughly 18 to 100 years across more than 20 US areas. Recovered Cohort 3 donors showed two negative PCRs, clearance, or symptom resolution. Original analysis: Amplification with reference gene primers provided the estimates of nucleated cell counts. Data came from immunoSEQ multiplex PCR; TCRdb stores just in-frame clones and leaves some out. From that table come the V and J calls and clone size; the DNA was used to work out D and trimming. The sample consists of hundreds of thousands of clones, 75% to 90% of them appearing once. This CDR3 has 16 amino acids. Trimming took off 0 bases at V and 3 bases at J, with 12 bases between the two ends. Germline V gene lookup returns CDR1 SGHKS and CDR2 YYEKEE (reference sequence).

The receptor was derived from a man between 25 and 39 years old who had recovered from COVID-19. The chain employs TRBV5-5 and TRBJ1-4; D gene uncertain. Source material: PBMCs or T cells enriched from blood (not recorded which). CDR3 nucleotides: TGTGCCAGCAGCTTGGCCCTCGAGGCGCCTAATGAAAAACTGTTTTTT. It is translated as CASSLALEAPNEKLFF. Full variable domain (rest looked up from reference TRBV5-5 and TRBJ1-4): DAGVTQSPTHLIKTRGQQVTLRCSPISGHKSVSWYQQVLGQGPQFIFQYYEKEERGRGNFPDRFSARQFPNYSSELNVNALLLGDSALYLCASSLALEAPNEKLFFGSGTQLSVL.